This T cell receptor (beta chain) is drawn from a study of blood T cells in healthy people across ages. The V and J ends lost 5 bases and 0 bases respectively, with 20 bases between them. This CDR3 spans 17 amino acids. Germline CDR1 SQVTM, CDR2 ANQGSEA. Through a sample-barcoded 5' primer and a J-beta primer mix, a second PCR was run for roughly 7 to 12 cycles. TCRdb reprocessed the 5' RACE reads via MiXCR and lists one record per CDR3 protein. Of about 1,500,000 distinct CDR3 sequences detected, about 28% appear once; the ten largest clones hold over 7%. There were healthy Caucasian individuals from Russia, aged about 6 to 100, serving as donors. Each sample yielded at least 7 million isolated PBMCs.

The chain is built from TRBV29-1 and TRBJ1-3; D not certain. The receptor comes from a woman aged 25 to 39 in good health. Sequencing input: blood. The chain's CDR3 is CSVLQESSRSSGNTIYF. The CDR3 DNA reads TGCAGCGTTTTGCAGGAGTCATCGAGGAGCTCTGGAAACACCATATATTTT. Full variable domain (rest looked up from reference TRBV29-1 and TRBJ1-3): SAVISQKPSRDICQRGTSLTIQCQVDSQVTMMFWYRQQPGQSLTLIATANQGSEATYESGFVIDKFPISRPNLTFSTLTVSNMSPEDSSIYLCSVLQESSRSSGNTIYFGEGSWLTVV.